The source of this TCR beta chain is a study of monozygotic twins with inflammatory bowel disease. Findings and caveats of the study: Healthy co-twins showed greater TCRbeta diversity (inverse Simpson) than IBD patients. Twins classed as concordant or discordant showed no difference in repertoire similarity, possibly from limited power. Varied immunosuppressive treatments among patients may have increased repertoire variability.

For this clonotype: Its antigen is as yet unknown.

Germline V CDR1 and CDR2: SGHVS, FNYEAQ. This CDR3 has 16 residues. TCRdb reprocessed the 5' RACE reads and reports one entry per CDR3 protein, with no DNA. With nearly 450,000 distinct CDR3 sequences in the sample, the ten largest clones hold 2.4%. Sequences were obtained from blood. This clonotype was sampled from a human donor with ulcerative colitis or Crohn's disease, or a healthy co-twin of an affected twin (not recorded which). The genes are TRBV7-6 and TRBJ1-4. The CDR3 here is CASSSRTAATNEKLFF. Full variable domain (outside the CDR3, taken from reference TRBV7-6 and TRBJ1-4): GAGVSQSPRYKVTKRGQDVALRCDPISGHVSLYWYRQALGQGPEFLTYFNYEAQQDKSGLPNDRFSAERPEGSISTLTIQRTEQRDSAMYRCASSSRTAATNEKLFFGSGTQLSVL.